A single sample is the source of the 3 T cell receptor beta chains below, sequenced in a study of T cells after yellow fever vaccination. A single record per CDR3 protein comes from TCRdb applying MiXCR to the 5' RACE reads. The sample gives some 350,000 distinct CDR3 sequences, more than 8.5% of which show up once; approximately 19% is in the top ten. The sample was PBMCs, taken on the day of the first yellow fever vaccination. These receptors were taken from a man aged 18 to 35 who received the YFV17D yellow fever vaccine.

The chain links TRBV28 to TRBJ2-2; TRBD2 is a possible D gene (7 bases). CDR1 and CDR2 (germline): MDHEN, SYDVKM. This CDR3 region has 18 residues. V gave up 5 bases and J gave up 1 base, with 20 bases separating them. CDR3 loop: CASSPQGGRGMNTGELFF. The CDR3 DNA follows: TGTGCCAGCAGTCCGCAAGGGGGGCGGGGGATGAACACCGGGGAGCTGTTTTTT.

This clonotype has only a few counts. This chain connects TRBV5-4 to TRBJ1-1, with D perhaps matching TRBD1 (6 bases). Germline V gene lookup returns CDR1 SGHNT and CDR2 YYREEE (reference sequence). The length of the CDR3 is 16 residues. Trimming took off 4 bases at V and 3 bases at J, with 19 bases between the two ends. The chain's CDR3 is CASSQNSQGRDTEAFF. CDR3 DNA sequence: TGTGCCAGCAGCCAAAACTCACAGGGAAGGGACACTGAAGCTTTCTTT.

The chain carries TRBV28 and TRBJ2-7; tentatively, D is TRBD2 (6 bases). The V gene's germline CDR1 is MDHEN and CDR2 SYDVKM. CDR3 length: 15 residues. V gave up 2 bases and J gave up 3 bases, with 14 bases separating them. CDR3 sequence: CASSLRDQGLYEQYV. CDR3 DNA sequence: TGTGCCAGCAGTTTAAGGGACCAGGGACTCTACGAGCAGTACGTC.